This is a list of T cell receptor beta chains from one sample in a study of shared clonotypes between healthy human individuals. Generated by immunoSEQ multiplex PCR, the TCRdb table keeps only in-frame clones and is missing some. The data show under 2.5 million clones, with approximately 90% seen just once and approximately 0.41% held by the top ten. Input material: naive CD4+ T cells from PBMCs. The receptor source for this set is a man aged 18 to 29 in good health. Some clones in this sample may be carry-over from other donors' samples. The CDR3 runs from the conserved cysteine through the conserved F or W. The D gene is left open where the match is weak. The size entry is marked missing in some rows and otherwise reads once, few, many or a size class.

CDR3aa,d_gene,j_gene,v_gene,abundance
CASSPGGRRETQYF,NA,TRBJ2-5,TRBV28,NA
CASSLGGPVSEQYF,NA,TRBJ2-7,TRBV5-5,NA
CASSTGTGLYEQYF,TRBD1,TRBJ2-7,TRBV28,NA
CASSFRLGTSGINEQFF,TRBD2,TRBJ2-1,TRBV7-9,NA
CASSPTTAYGYTF,NA,TRBJ1-2,TRBV7-2,NA
CASSRGGPGLVYGYTF,NA,TRBJ1-2,TRBV5-4,NA
CASTREGYEQYF,NA,TRBJ2-7,TRBV2,NA
CASSLGGTQGLFF,NA,TRBJ2-2,TRBV5-6,once
CASSLQGNQPQHF,NA,TRBJ1-5,TRBV7-9,NA
CASSPDFPPGEQYF,NA,TRBJ2-7,TRBV28,NA
CASSPTSGLYNEQFF,TRBD2,TRBJ2-1,TRBV9,NA
CAWSTGAGGAFF,NA,TRBJ1-1,TRBV30,NA
CASSSPGGGGGTGELFF,NA,TRBJ2-2,TRBV28,NA
CASSVDISYEQYF,NA,TRBJ2-7,TRBV2,once
CASSLVAGEYEQYF,NA,TRBJ2-7,TRBV11-2,once
CASSLAGHYEQYF,NA,TRBJ2-7,TRBV5-1,NA
CASRGTSGSYNEQFF,TRBD2,TRBJ2-1,TRBV7-9,NA
CASTSGQGRETQYF,TRBD1,TRBJ2-5,TRBV5-1,NA
CSVGRTTYEQYF,NA,TRBJ2-7,TRBV29-1,NA
CASSQEYGGNTEAFF,NA,TRBJ1-1,TRBV14,NA